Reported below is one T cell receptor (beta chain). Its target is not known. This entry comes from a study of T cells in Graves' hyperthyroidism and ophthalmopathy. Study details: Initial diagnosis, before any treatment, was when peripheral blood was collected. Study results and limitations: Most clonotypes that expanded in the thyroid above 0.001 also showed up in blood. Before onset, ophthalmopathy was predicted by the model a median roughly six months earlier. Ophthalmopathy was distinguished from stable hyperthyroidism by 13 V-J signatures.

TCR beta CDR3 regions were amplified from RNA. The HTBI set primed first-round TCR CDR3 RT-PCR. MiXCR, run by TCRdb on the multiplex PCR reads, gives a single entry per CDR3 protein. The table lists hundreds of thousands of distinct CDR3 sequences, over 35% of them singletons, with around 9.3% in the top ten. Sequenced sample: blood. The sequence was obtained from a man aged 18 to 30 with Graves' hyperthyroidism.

The CDR3 loop reads CSVEDDRVYEKLFF. DNA for the CDR3: TGCAGCGTTGAGGACGACAGGGTTTATGAAAAACTGTTTTTT. V gene TRBV29-1 combines with J gene TRBJ1-4; 7 nucleotides match TRBD1. The CDR3 has 14 residues. J lost 6 bases, V lost 3 bases, and 7 bases had no gene match. Germline CDR1 SQVTM, CDR2 ANQGSEA.